Listed below are T cell receptor beta chains from one sample, sequenced in a study of glioma-infiltrating T cells after dendritic cell vaccination. Repertoires were generated with immunoSEQ multiplex PCR, while TCRdb's copy carries only in-frame clones and drops some. The profile shows 50,000 to 60,000 clones, about 80% of them singletons. The specimen was blood, collected after dendritic cell vaccination. These receptors all come from a human donor with glioblastoma. Both conserved end residues are part of each CDR3. D genes are given only for firm matches. The size field is filled for only some rows; it gives once, few, many or a size class.

v_gene: TRBV6-5; j_gene: TRBJ1-2; d_gene: TRBD1; abundance: .; CDR3aa: CASNEQGGYGYTF; CDR3nt: TGTGCCAGCAACGAACAGGGGGGCTATGGCTACACCTTC
v_gene: TRBV6-5; j_gene: TRBJ1-2; d_gene: .; abundance: .; CDR3aa: CASSYSGGGYTF; CDR3nt: TGTGCCAGCAGTTACTCGGGGGGTGGCTACACCTTC
v_gene: TRBV11-2; j_gene: TRBJ2-5; d_gene: TRBD2; abundance: .; CDR3aa: CASSLGGTSEETQYF; CDR3nt: TGTGCCAGCAGCTTGGGGGGGACTAGCGAAGAGACCCAGTACTTC
v_gene: TRBV10-3; j_gene: TRBJ2-7; d_gene: .; abundance: few; CDR3aa: CAISESQGDEQYF; CDR3nt: TGTGCCATCAGTGAGTCCCAAGGGGATGAGCAGTACTTC
v_gene: TRBV9; j_gene: TRBJ2-7; d_gene: .; abundance: .; CDR3aa: CASSPGHEQYF; CDR3nt: TGTGCCAGCAGCCCTGGCCACGAGCAGTACTTC
v_gene: TRBV5-1; j_gene: TRBJ2-4; d_gene: .; abundance: .; CDR3aa: CASSLDAGQNIQYF; CDR3nt: TGCGCCAGCAGCTTGGATGCAGGTCAAAACATTCAGTACTTC
v_gene: TRBV5-4; j_gene: TRBJ1-1; d_gene: .; abundance: .; CDR3aa: CASSLEGESEAFF; CDR3nt: TGTGCCAGCAGCTTGGAGGGGGAATCTGAAGCTTTCTTT
v_gene: TRBV9; j_gene: TRBJ2-2; d_gene: .; abundance: .; CDR3aa: CASAREPYTGELFF; CDR3nt: TGTGCCAGCGCCCGGGAACCCTACACCGGGGAGCTGTTTTTT
v_gene: TRBV30; j_gene: TRBJ1-4; d_gene: .; abundance: few; CDR3aa: CAWSMDAGTNEKLFF; CDR3nt: TGTGCCTGGAGTATGGATGCGGGCACTAATGAAAAACTGTTTTTT
v_gene: TRBV7-9; j_gene: TRBJ2-2; d_gene: TRBD2; abundance: .; CDR3aa: CASSPGASGGLKNTGELFF; CDR3nt: TGTGCCAGCAGCCCCGGGGCTAGCGGGGGGCTCAAGAACACCGGGGAGCTGTTTTTT
v_gene: TRBV5-1; j_gene: TRBJ2-5; d_gene: TRBD1; abundance: few; CDR3aa: CASSRTGPFQETQYF; CDR3nt: TGCGCCAGCAGCCGGACAGGGCCGTTCCAAGAGACCCAGTACTTC
v_gene: TRBV5-1; j_gene: TRBJ1-1; d_gene: .; abundance: .; CDR3aa: CASKLGAGGNTEAFF; CDR3nt: TGCGCCAGCAAGCTTGGGGCAGGCGGGAACACTGAAGCTTTCTTT
v_gene: TRBV7-3; j_gene: TRBJ2-1; d_gene: TRBD2; abundance: .; CDR3aa: CASSPRRGEGEQFF; CDR3nt: TGTGCCAGCAGCCCCCGGCGGGGGGAGGGCGAGCAGTTCTTC
v_gene: TRBV7-9; j_gene: TRBJ1-4; d_gene: .; abundance: .; CDR3aa: CASSHSRTVRNEKLFF; CDR3nt: TGTGCCAGCAGCCACTCACGGACAGTCCGTAATGAAAAACTGTTTTTT
v_gene: TRBV30; j_gene: TRBJ2-3; d_gene: TRBD1; abundance: .; CDR3aa: CAWSLGQGMDTDTQYF; CDR3nt: TGTGCCTGGAGTTTAGGACAGGGGATGGACACAGATACGCAGTATTTT
v_gene: TRBV13; j_gene: TRBJ2-6; d_gene: TRBD1; abundance: once; CDR3aa: CASSSLQGAGANVLTF; CDR3nt: TGTGCCAGCAGCTCCCTCCAGGGGGCTGGGGCCAACGTCCTGACTTTC
v_gene: TRBV4-2; j_gene: TRBJ2-7; d_gene: TRBD2; abundance: .; CDR3aa: CASSQGLASYEQYF; CDR3nt: TGTGCCAGCAGCCAAGGACTAGCGTCCTACGAGCAGTACTTC
v_gene: TRBV6-6; j_gene: TRBJ1-5; d_gene: .; abundance: .; CDR3aa: CASSPQPQHFGLTNF; CDR3nt: .
v_gene: TRBV5-5; j_gene: TRBJ1-1; d_gene: .; abundance: .; CDR3aa: CASSSLVNTEAFF; CDR3nt: TGTGCCAGCAGTTCCCTCGTTAACACTGAAGCTTTCTTT
v_gene: TRBV2; j_gene: TRBJ2-1; d_gene: TRBD2; abundance: .; CDR3aa: CASNSGSSYNEQFF; CDR3nt: TGTGCCAGCAACAGCGGGAGCTCCTACAATGAGCAGTTCTTC
v_gene: TRBV5-1; j_gene: TRBJ1-1; d_gene: .; abundance: .; CDR3aa: CASSQGLNTEAFF; CDR3nt: TGCGCCAGCAGCCAGGGCCTGAACACTGAAGCTTTCTTT
v_gene: TRBV11-1; j_gene: TRBJ2-1; d_gene: .; abundance: .; CDR3aa: CASSPPLGHEQFF; CDR3nt: TGTGCCAGCAGCCCCCCCCTAGGTCATGAGCAGTTCTTC
v_gene: TRBV10-2; j_gene: TRBJ2-2; d_gene: .; abundance: .; CDR3aa: CASRREYTGELFF; CDR3nt: TGCGCCAGCAGAAGGGAGTACACCGGGGAGCTGTTTTTT
v_gene: TRBV7-2; j_gene: TRBJ1-4; d_gene: .; abundance: .; CDR3aa: CASSLLSRAREKLFF; CDR3nt: TGTGCCAGCAGCTTATTGTCCAGGGCCCGTGAAAAACTGTTTTTT
v_gene: TRBV6-5; j_gene: TRBJ2-2; d_gene: .; abundance: .; CDR3aa: CASSYFRAGELFF; CDR3nt: TGTGCCAGCAGTTACTTCAGGGCCGGGGAGCTGTTTTTT
v_gene: TRBV11-2; j_gene: TRBJ2-5; d_gene: TRBD2; abundance: .; CDR3aa: CASTQRGDQETQYF; CDR3nt: TGTGCCAGCACCCAGCGGGGGGACCAAGAGACCCAGTACTTC
v_gene: TRBV7-8; j_gene: TRBJ2-7; d_gene: TRBD1; abundance: once; CDR3aa: CASSSGQGKVEQYF; CDR3nt: TGTGCCAGCAGCTCAGGACAGGGGAAGGTCGAGCAGTACTTC
v_gene: TRBV18; j_gene: TRBJ2-5; d_gene: .; abundance: .; CDR3aa: CASSQAGAETQYF; CDR3nt: TGTGCCAGCTCGCAGGCGGGTGCGGAGACCCAGTACTTC
v_gene: TRBV7-2; j_gene: TRBJ2-5; d_gene: TRBD2; abundance: .; CDR3aa: CASSLRGSGGAPETQYF; CDR3nt: TGTGCCAGCAGCTTAAGGGGTAGCGGGGGGGCCCCCGAGACCCAGTACTTC
v_gene: TRBV4-1; j_gene: TRBJ1-2; d_gene: .; abundance: .; CDR3aa: CASSLTATSSYGYTF; CDR3nt: TGCGCCAGCAGCCTGACAGCCACCTCCAGCTATGGCTACACCTTC
v_gene: TRBV5-1; j_gene: TRBJ2-3; d_gene: .; abundance: .; CDR3aa: CASSLGGLADTQYF; CDR3nt: TGCGCCAGCAGCTTGGGTGGTTTGGCTGATACGCAATATTTT
v_gene: TRBV7-8; j_gene: TRBJ2-7; d_gene: TRBD2; abundance: .; CDR3aa: CASSQLAGGPDEQYF; CDR3nt: TGTGCCAGCAGCCAGCTAGCGGGGGGGCCCGACGAGCAGTACTTC